This TCR beta chain was observed in a study of T cell changes during pregnancy in multiple sclerosis. Profiled with immunoSEQ multiplex PCR; TCRdb holds only in-frame clones, not every one. The sample lists approximately 47,000 clones, 94% occurring once. Unmatched junction bases numbered 6, after V lost 2 bases and J lost 5 bases. Germline values: CDR1 MNHNS, CDR2 SASEGT. CDR3 length: 15 residues. Sequenced material: CD4+ T cells from peripheral blood mononuclear cells, taken in the first trimester of pregnancy. The chain links TRBV6-1 to TRBJ1-1, with 9 bases aligning to TRBD1. This TCR came from a female donor with multiple sclerosis, enrolled in a pregnancy study. The CDR3 DNA is TGTGCCAGCAGTGAACTCGGACAGGGGAGAACTGAAGCTTTCTTT. Translating it yields CASSELGQGRTEAFF.